Listed here are 7 T cell receptor beta chains from one sample, sequenced in a study of blood T cell repertoires in COVID-19. The assay was immunoSEQ multiplex PCR, and TCRdb's table has in-frame clones only and misses some. The profile shows about 440,000 clones, 80% to 90% of them singletons. Specimen: peripheral blood. The source of these receptors is a woman aged 25 to 39 with acute or convalescent COVID-19.

The V call is TRBV6-6, the J call TRBJ1-2; D perhaps matches TRBD1 (6 bases). The germline V gene encodes CDR1 MNHNY and CDR2 SVGAGI (reference sequence). Trimming pared 2 bases from V and 4 bases from J, leaving 11 bases between. CDR3 length: 14 residues. CDR3 protein: CASSYRQDGYGYTF. The CDR3 DNA reads TGTGCCAGCAGTTACAGACAGGATGGCTATGGCTACACCTTC.

This clone was counted once. The chain links TRBV4-1 to TRBJ1-1, with D possibly matching TRBD1 (5 bases). Trimming took 2 bases from V and 7 from J, leaving 8 bases between them. Germline V CDR1 and CDR2: MGHRA, YSYEKL. The CDR3 sequence is 12 residues long. The CDR3 loop is CASSQRDSEAFF. The CDR3 DNA sequence: TGCGCCAGCAGCCAAAGAGACAGTGAAGCTTTCTTT.

The chain couples TRBV28 to TRBJ2-7, with TRBD2 matching 10 bases. CDR1 and CDR2 (germline): MDHEN, SYDVKM. This CDR3 region has 15 residues. V shed 4 bases, J shed 3 bases, and the junction held 6 bases outside the gene matches. The CDR3: CASSSLAGGRYEQYF. In DNA, the CDR3 is TGTGCCAGCAGTTCCTTAGCGGGGGGTCGCTACGAGCAGTACTTC.

The V and J genes are TRBV6-1 and TRBJ1-5, with 9 bases aligning to TRBD1. The CDR3 spans 15 residues. Germline-derived CDR1 and CDR2 are MNHNS and SASEGT. V lost 4 bases to trimming and J lost 3 bases; unmatched junction nucleotides: 4. CDR3 nucleotide sequence: TGTGCCAGCAGTGGGTGGACAGGGGACAATCAGCCCCAGCATTTT. It yields the protein CASSGWTGDNQPQHF.

This rearrangement joins TRBV2 to TRBJ2-1; D unresolved. The CDR3 covers 12 residues. Germline-derived CDR1 and CDR2 are SNHLY and FYNNEI. The V end was cut by 5 bases, the J end by 4 bases, with 6 bases between. The CDR3 loop reads CASSPSYNEQFF. In nucleotides, the CDR3 is TGTGCCAGCAGTCCCAGTTACAATGAGCAGTTCTTC.

The chain joins TRBV12-2 to TRBJ1-3; the tabulated D call, TRBD1, remains unverified against the DNA. TRBV12-2 is an annotated pseudogene. This CDR3 is 17 amino acids long. The CDR3 nucleotides are TGTGCAAGTCGCTTAGCGCTAATCCGACAGGGGGGAAACACCATATATTTT. Translating gives CASRLALIRQGGNTIYF.

The chain joins TRBV9 to TRBJ2-3; 7 bases match TRBD2. Losses at the gene ends were 0 bases for V and 1 base for J; bases not matched to a gene: 5. Germline V gene data show CDR1 as SGDLS and CDR2 as YYNGEE. The CDR3 loop spans 16 amino acids. The CDR3 DNA is TGTGCCAGCAGCGTAGGCGGGGGAGATCGCACAGATACGCAGTATTTT. Translation: CASSVGGGDRTDTQYF.